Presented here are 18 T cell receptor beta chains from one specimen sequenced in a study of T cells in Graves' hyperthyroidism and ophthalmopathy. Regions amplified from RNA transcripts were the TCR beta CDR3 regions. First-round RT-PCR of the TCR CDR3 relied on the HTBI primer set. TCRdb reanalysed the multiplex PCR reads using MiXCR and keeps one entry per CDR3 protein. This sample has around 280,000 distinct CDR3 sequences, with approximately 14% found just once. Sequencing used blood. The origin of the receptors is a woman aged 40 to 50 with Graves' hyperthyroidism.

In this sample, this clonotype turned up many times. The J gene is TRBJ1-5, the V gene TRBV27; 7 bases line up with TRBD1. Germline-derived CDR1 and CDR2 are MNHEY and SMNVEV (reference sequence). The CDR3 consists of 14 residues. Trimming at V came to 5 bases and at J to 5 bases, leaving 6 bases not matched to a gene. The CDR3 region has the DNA TGTGCCAGCAGTCAGGGAGGGGGCTATCAGCCCCAGCATTTT. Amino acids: CASSQGGGYQPQHF.

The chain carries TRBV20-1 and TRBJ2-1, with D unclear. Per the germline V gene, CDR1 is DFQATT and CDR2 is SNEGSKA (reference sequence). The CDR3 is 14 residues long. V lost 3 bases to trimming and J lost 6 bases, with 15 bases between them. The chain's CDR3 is CSASLLVASNEQFF. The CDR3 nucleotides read TGCAGTGCTAGTTTGTTAGTGGCCAGCAATGAGCAGTTCTTC.

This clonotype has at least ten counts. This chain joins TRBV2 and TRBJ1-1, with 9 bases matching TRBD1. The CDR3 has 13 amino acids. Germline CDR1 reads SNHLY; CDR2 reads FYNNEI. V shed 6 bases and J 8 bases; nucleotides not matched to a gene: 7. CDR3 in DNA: TGTGCCAGCAGGCCGACAGGGGGTATGGAAGCTTTCTTT. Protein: CASRPTGGMEAFF.

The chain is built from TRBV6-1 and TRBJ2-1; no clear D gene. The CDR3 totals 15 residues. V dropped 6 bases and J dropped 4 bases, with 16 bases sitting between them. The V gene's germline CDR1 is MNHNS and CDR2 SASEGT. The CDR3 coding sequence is TGTGCCAGCAGCCCAACCCGGGCCCCGTACAATGAGCAGTTCTTC. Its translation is CASSPTRAPYNEQFF.

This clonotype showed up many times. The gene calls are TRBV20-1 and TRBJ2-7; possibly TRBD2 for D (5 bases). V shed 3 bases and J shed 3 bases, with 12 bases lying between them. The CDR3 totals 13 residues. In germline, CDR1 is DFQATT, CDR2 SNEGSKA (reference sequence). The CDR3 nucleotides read TGCAGTGCTAGGTTTAGCGTCGACTACGAGCAGTACTTC. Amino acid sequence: CSARFSVDYEQYF.

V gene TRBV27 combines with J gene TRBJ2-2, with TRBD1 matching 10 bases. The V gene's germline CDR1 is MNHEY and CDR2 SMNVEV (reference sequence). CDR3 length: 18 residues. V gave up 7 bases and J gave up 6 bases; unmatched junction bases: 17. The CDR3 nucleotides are TGTGCCAGCATGAAGGGGAGGGGGCTCGGGACAGGGGCCGGGGAGCTGTTTTTT. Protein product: CASMKGRGLGTGAGELFF.

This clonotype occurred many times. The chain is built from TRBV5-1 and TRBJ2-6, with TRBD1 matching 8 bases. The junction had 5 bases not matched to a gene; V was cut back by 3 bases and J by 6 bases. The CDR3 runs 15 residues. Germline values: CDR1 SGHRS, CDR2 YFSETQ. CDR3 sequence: CASSYGQGTANVLTF. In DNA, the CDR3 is TGCGCCAGCAGCTACGGACAGGGCACGGCCAACGTCCTGACTTTC.

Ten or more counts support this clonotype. Here the CDR3 DNA reads TGTGCCACCAGCAGAGGGGGTGTCTCCCACACTGAAGCTTTCTTT. Translated: CATSRGGVSHTEAFF. This chain links TRBV15 with TRBJ1-1; D uncertain. CDR1 and CDR2 (germline): LNHNV, YYDKDF (reference sequence). V was cut by 1 base and J by 3 bases, with 12 bases left in between. This CDR3 is built from 15 residues.

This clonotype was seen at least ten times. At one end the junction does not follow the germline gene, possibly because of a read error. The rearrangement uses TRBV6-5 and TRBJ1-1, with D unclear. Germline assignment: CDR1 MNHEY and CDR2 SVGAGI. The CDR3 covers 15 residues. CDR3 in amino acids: CASSYSLNLNTEASF. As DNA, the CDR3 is TGTGCCAGCAGTTACTCGCTCAACCTGAACACTGAAGCTTCCTTT.

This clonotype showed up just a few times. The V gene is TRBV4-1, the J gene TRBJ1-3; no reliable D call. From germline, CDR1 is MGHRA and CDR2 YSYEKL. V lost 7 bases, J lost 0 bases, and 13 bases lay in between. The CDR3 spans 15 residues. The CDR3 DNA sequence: TGCGCCAGCACCACGGATGCCAACTCTGGAAACACCATATATTTT. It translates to CASTTDANSGNTIYF.

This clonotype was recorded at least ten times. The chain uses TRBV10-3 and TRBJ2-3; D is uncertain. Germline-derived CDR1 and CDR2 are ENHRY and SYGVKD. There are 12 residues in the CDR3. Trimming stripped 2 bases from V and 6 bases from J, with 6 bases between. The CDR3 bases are TGTGCCATCAGTGAGGAATCTGATACGCAGTATTTT. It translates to CAISEESDTQYF.

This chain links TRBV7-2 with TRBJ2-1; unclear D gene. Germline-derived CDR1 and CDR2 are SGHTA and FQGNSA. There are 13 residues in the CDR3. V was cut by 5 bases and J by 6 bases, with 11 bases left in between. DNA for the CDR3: TGTGCCAGCAGCCTCCACCTGTCCAATGAGCAGTTCTTC. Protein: CASSLHLSNEQFF.

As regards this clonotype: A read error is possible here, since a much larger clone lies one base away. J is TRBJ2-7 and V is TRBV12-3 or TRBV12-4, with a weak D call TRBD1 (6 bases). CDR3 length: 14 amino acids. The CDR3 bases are TGTGCCAGCAGCTATGACAGGTTAGGCTACGAGCAGTGCTTC. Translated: CASSYDRLGYEQCF.

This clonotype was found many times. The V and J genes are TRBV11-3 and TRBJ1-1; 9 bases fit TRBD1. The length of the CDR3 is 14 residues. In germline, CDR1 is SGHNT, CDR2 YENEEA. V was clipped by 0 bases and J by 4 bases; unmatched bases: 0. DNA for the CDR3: TGTGCCAGCAGCTTAGAGGGACAGGGCACTGAAGCTTTCTTT. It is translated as CASSLEGQGTEAFF.

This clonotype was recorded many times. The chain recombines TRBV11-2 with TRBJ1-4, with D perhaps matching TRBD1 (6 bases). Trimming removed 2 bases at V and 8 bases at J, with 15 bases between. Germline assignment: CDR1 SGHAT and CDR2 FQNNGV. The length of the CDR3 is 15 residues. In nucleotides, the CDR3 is TGTGCCAGCAGCTTACAGGGGCAGTCGGAGGAAAAACTGTTTTTT. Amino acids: CASSLQGQSEEKLFF.

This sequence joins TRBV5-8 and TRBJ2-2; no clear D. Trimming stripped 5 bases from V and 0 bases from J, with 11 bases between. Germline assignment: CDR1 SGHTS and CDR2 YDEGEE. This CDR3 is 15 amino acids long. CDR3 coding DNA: TGTGCCAGCAGTCGTGACCAGACGAACACCGGGGAGCTGTTTTTT. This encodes CASSRDQTNTGELFF.

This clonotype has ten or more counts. CDR3 in DNA: TGTGCCAGCAGTTACTCGGTAGGGGCCGGGGACTACACCTTC. Encoded protein: CASSYSVGAGDYTF. The V gene is TRBV6-5, the J gene TRBJ1-2; maybe TRBD1 (5 bases). Trimming pared 0 bases from V and 10 bases from J, leaving 15 bases between. Germline-derived CDR1 and CDR2 are MNHEY and SVGAGI. The CDR3 has 14 amino acids.

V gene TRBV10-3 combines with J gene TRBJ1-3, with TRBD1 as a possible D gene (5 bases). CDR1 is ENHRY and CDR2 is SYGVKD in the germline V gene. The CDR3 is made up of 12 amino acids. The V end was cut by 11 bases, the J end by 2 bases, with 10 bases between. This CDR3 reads CAAGRTGNTIYF. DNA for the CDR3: TGTGCCGCGGGACGGACTGGAAACACCATATATTTT.